Given below is one T cell receptor beta chain in context. The record originates from a study of follicular helper T cells after annual influenza vaccination. Time point given: 2014-2015 season, pre-vaccination. Produced via immunoSEQ multiplex PCR; TCRdb's table is partial and in-frame only. The table lists approximately 30,000 clones, 80% to 90% of them singletons. The V end was cut by 5 bases, the J end by 6 bases, with 13 bases between. The CDR3 sequence is 13 residues long. Germline lookup yields CDR1 MNHEY and CDR2 SMNVEV (reference sequence). The material was CXCR5+ CD38- circulating T follicular helper cells from blood, obtained on the day of influenza vaccination. Subset reported: circulating Tfh, non-naive CD4+CXCR5+PD-1+ (ICOS+CD38+ or ICOS-CD38-). V gene TRBV27 combines with J gene TRBJ1-1, with D tentatively TRBD1 (5 bases). The sequence derives from an adult who received the influenza vaccine. The DNA for the CDR3 is TGTGCCAGCAGTCTCCAGGGAGGGCCTGAAGCTTTCTTT. Amino acids: CASSLQGGPEAFF.